This T cell receptor beta chain was sequenced in a study of T cells in Graves' hyperthyroidism and ophthalmopathy. At the level of the study: Initial diagnosis, before any treatment, was when peripheral blood was collected. The study, taken as a whole, reports: Model predictions of ophthalmopathy came a median approximately 6 months before onset. Blood also held most thyroid clonotypes expanded beyond 0.001.

The germline CDR1 and CDR2 sequences are DFQATT and SNEGSKA (reference sequence). This CDR3 is built from 18 residues. V trimming: 3 bases; J trimming: 4 bases; junction bases outside the gene matches: 10. This clonotype was seen repeatedly, ten times or more. What it binds is not known. From RNA transcripts, TCR beta CDR3 regions were amplified. HTBI primers were the set used in a first-round RT-PCR of the TCR CDR3. MiXCR was run by TCRdb on the multiplex PCR reads, yielding one entry per CDR3 protein. The sample comprises a few hundred thousand distinct CDR3 sequences, 15% to 19% of which are singletons, and 7.3% rests with the top ten.

The sequenced material came from blood. This TCR was recovered from a woman aged 25 to 39 with Graves' hyperthyroidism. J is TRBJ2-1 and V is TRBV20-1; 15 nucleotides match TRBD2. The CDR3 sequence: CSASLGLAGGYRYNEQFF. In DNA form, the CDR3 reads TGCAGTGCTAGCCTTGGACTAGCGGGAGGGTACAGGTACAATGAGCAGTTCTTC.